This TCR beta chain appears in the sequencing data of a study of blood T cell repertoires in COVID-19. The CDR3 is 13 residues long. Germline values: CDR1 SGHDT, CDR2 YYEEEE. V lost 3 bases to trimming and J lost 5 bases, with 11 bases between them. The protocol was immunoSEQ multiplex PCR, while the TCRdb copy is restricted to in-frame clones and leaves out a portion. Among 200,000 to 300,000 clones, around 83% were seen once, and the ten largest hold 9.5% to 15%. The table lists this clone with a count of one. This sequence joins TRBV5-6 and TRBJ1-1; D not resolved. Sequenced: peripheral blood. The TCR was taken from a woman aged 55-70 years with active or convalescent COVID-19. In DNA form, the CDR3 reads TGTGCCAGCAGCTCTGACACTGGGACTGAAGCTTTCTTT. This encodes CASSSDTGTEAFF.